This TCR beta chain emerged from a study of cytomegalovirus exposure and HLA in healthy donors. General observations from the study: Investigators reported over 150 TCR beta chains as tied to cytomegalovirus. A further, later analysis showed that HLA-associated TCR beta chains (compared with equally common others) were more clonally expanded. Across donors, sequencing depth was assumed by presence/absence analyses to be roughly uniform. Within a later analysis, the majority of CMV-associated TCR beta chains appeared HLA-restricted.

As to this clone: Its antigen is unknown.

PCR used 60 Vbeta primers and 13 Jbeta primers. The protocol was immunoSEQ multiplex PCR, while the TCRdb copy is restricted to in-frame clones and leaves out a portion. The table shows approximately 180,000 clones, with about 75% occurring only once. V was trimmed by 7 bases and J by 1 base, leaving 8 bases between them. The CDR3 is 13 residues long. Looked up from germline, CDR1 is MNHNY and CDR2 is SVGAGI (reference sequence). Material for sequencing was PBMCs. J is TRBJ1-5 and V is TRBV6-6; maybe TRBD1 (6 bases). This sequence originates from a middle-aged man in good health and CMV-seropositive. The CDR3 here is CASNGQSNQPQHF. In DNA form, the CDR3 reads TGTGCCAGCAATGGACAGAGCAATCAGCCCCAGCATTTT.